These T cell receptor beta chains were read from a single sample in a study of blood T cell repertoires in COVID-19. Profiling relied on immunoSEQ multiplex PCR, and the TCRdb table lists in-frame clones only, not all of them. The table includes over 60,000 clones, around 82% detected once. Material: peripheral blood. The receptors shown here come from a man older than 75 with active COVID-19. Each CDR3 is given with its conserved first and last residue. The D gene is left open where the match is weak. Expanded clones are given a class, and other clones once, few, many or no size at all.

J gene | clone size | D gene | V gene | CDR3 DNA | CDR3 protein
TRBJ2-7 | few | TRBD1 | TRBV6-2/TRBV6-3 | TGTGCCAGCAGTTACGATCCTGGACAGGGATTCTACGAGCAGTACTTC | CASSYDPGQGFYEQYF
TRBJ2-4 | NA | NA | TRBV6-2/TRBV6-3 | TGTGCCAGCAGTTTAAACAGCAAAAACATTCAGTACTTC | CASSLNSKNIQYF
TRBJ1-2 | once | NA | TRBV19 | TGTGCCAGTAGCGACGGGGTTAACTATGGCTACACCTTC | CASSDGVNYGYTF
TRBJ2-4 | NA | NA | TRBV4-3 | TGCGCCAGCAGCCAAGAAAGGAGCCGCGGGGTCAAAAACATTCAGTACTTC | CASSQERSRGVKNIQYF
TRBJ1-2 | NA | NA | TRBV7-9 | TGTGCCAGCAGCTCCTCCGGGACAAATTTTTATGGTGGCTACACCTTC | CASSSSGTNFYGGYTF
TRBJ2-1 | medium-sized | NA | TRBV19 | TGTGCCAGTAGTATGACGGGCAATGAGCAGTTCTTC | CASSMTGNEQFF
TRBJ2-5 | NA | NA | TRBV3-1/TRBV3-2 | TGTGCCAGCAGCCAAGGCACGGTTGGAGAGACCCAGTACTTC | CASSQGTVGETQYF
TRBJ2-4 | NA | NA | TRBV3-1/TRBV3-2 | TGTGCCAGCAGCCAAGGTGACTCCCTTTTGATGTCTATTCAGTACTTC | CASSQGDSLLMSIQYF
TRBJ2-2 | NA | TRBD1 | TRBV7-9 | TGTGCCAGCAGCCCTAAGGGACAGTTCTTTTACACCGGGGAGCTGTTTTTT | CASSPKGQFFYTGELFF
TRBJ1-2 | NA | TRBD1 | TRBV28 | TGTGCCAGCAGTGAGGGACAGGAGTATGGCTACACCTTC | CASSEGQEYGYTF
TRBJ2-3 | few | TRBD2 | TRBV9 | TGTGCCAGCAGCGTAAGGGGGCTAGCGGGAGCTAGCACAGATACGCAGTATTTT | CASSVRGLAGASTDTQYF
TRBJ2-6 | NA | NA | TRBV6-5 | TGTGCCAGCAGAGGGGGAGGGTCTGGGGCCAACGTCCTGACTTTC | CASRGGGSGANVLTF
TRBJ1-1 | NA | NA | TRBV5-4 | TGTGCCAGCTTTCCCCAGGGTGAGAACACTGAAGCTTTCTTT | CASFPQGENTEAFF